These T cell receptor beta chains were read from a single sample in a study of shared clonotypes between healthy human individuals. Sequencing used immunoSEQ multiplex PCR; TCRdb keeps in-frame clones, though not all of them. The data hold around 1,100,000 clones, with approximately 75% observed a single time. Sequencing was performed on memory CD4+ T cells from PBMCs. Receptors were obtained from a man between 18 and 35 years old in good health. Some clones in this sample may be carry-over from other donors' samples. The CDR3 runs from the conserved cysteine through the conserved F or W.

cdr3_aa	v_call	j_call	cdr3_length
CAWSKQQFANTGELFF	TRBV30	TRBJ2-2	16
CASSVDPRGNEQYF	TRBV9	TRBJ2-7	14
CAGPTRVNGANVLTF	TRBV12-1	TRBJ2-6	15
CASSPINQGQPQHF	TRBV28	TRBJ1-5	14
CASSFGSAGNQPQHF	TRBV28	TRBJ1-5	15
CASSVRQGNEQFF	TRBV7-2	TRBJ2-1	13
CASSYPTSGSYEQYF	TRBV6-6	TRBJ2-7	15
CASSEQTASSYNEQFF	TRBV2	TRBJ2-1	16
CASSSGTTNEQFF	TRBV7-3	TRBJ2-1	13
CASSFGLNSYNEQFF	TRBV7-2	TRBJ2-1	15
CASSSWDRLADTQYF	TRBV5-8	TRBJ2-3	15
CASSLDGPGGDTQYF	TRBV7-7	TRBJ2-3	15
CASRQGHRNTEAFF	TRBV4-2	TRBJ1-1	14
CASSLPGLQDTQYF	TRBV27	TRBJ2-3	14
CASSLDLYEQYF	TRBV2	TRBJ2-7	12
CASSLLAGISDEQFF	TRBV2	TRBJ2-1	15
CATSRGQMNTEAFF	TRBV15	TRBJ1-1	14
CASSIQGARYGYTF	TRBV5-5	TRBJ1-2	14
CASSLVNTHTEAFF	TRBV7-9	TRBJ1-1	14
CASSPLGTEIYEQYF	TRBV28	TRBJ2-7	15
CASSSDPIPYEQYF	TRBV5-4	TRBJ2-7	14
CASSLLTDTQYF	TRBV28	TRBJ2-3	12
CASSSSGTVAYGYTF	TRBV7-2	TRBJ1-2	15
CASSLLRETQYF	TRBV28	TRBJ2-5	12
CASSPKREGNTGELFF	TRBV7-9	TRBJ2-2	16
CASSTRTTVKGEQFF	TRBV5-4	TRBJ2-1	15
CASSQVQGNYGYTF	TRBV4-1	TRBJ1-2	14
CASSFEAYTEAFF	TRBV28	TRBJ1-1	13
CASSRDSSYEQYF	TRBV7-3	TRBJ2-7	13
CASSLVVGEQFF	TRBV7-9	TRBJ2-1	12
CASSSLTSGSETQYF	TRBV6-5	TRBJ2-5	15
CASSIPKNEQFF	TRBV19	TRBJ2-1	12
CASSPLAQRISGNTIYF	TRBV19	TRBJ1-3	17
CSARPGFDNVLTF	TRBV29-1	TRBJ2-6	13
CASSPVSKEYEQFF	TRBV7-8	TRBJ2-1	14
CSVVGLPSYNEQFF	TRBV29-1	TRBJ2-1	14
CASSESSEKLFF	TRBV28	TRBJ1-4	12
CASSLDGVNSGNTIYF	TRBV5-1	TRBJ1-3	16
CASSLAVNNEQFF	TRBV6-4	TRBJ2-1	13
CASRASGFANVLTF	TRBV6-1	TRBJ2-6	14
CASSPQDRDTDTQYF	TRBV14	TRBJ2-3	15
CASSPGPAANNQPQHF	TRBV5-4	TRBJ1-5	16
CASSLAFGQDSNQPQHF	TRBV27	TRBJ1-5	17
CASSLALSNTGELFF	TRBV7-8	TRBJ2-2	15
CASRRGRGWTEAFF	TRBV27	TRBJ1-1	14
CASSQASNQPQHF	TRBV4-1	TRBJ1-5	13
CASSVGRGPLDEAFF	TRBV9	TRBJ1-1	15
CASSRVSQNTEAFF	TRBV2	TRBJ1-1	14
CASSVAAGVQNTGELFF	TRBV9	TRBJ2-2	17
CASSTGQGLGEKLFF	TRBV7-9	TRBJ1-4	15
CAWSDLRGGNEQFF	TRBV30	TRBJ2-1	14
CAISDFSRSSYEQYF	TRBV10-3	TRBJ2-7	15
CASSLEGQRGTGELFF	TRBV11-3	TRBJ2-2	16
CASRRILAGGAKNIQYF	TRBV27	TRBJ2-4	17
CASSSPEGGGAYYGYTF	TRBV5-4	TRBJ1-2	17
CASAQGRGGTQYF	TRBV7-2	TRBJ2-5	13
CASSLERGGQVNTEAFF	TRBV5-8	TRBJ1-1	17
CASSVGSPDTQYF	TRBV9	TRBJ2-3	13
CASSSTSTGGSNTEAFF	TRBV7-3	TRBJ1-1	17